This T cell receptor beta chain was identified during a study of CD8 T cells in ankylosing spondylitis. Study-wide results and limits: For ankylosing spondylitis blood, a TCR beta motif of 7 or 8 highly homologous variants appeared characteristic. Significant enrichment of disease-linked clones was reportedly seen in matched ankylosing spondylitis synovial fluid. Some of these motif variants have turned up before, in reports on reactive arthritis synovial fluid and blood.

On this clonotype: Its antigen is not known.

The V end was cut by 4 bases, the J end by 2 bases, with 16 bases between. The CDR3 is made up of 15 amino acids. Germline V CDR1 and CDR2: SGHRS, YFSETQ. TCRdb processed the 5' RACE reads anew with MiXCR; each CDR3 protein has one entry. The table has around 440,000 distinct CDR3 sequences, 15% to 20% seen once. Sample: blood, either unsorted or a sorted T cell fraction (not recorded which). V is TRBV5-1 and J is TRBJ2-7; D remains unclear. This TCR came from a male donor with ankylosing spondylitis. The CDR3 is CASSPSLVSAYEQYF. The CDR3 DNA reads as TGCGCCAGCAGCCCCTCTCTTGTGTCAGCCTACGAGCAGTACTTC.